This TCR beta chain stems from a study of CXCR3-negative and CXCR3-positive naive CD8 T cells. General study results and limits: Against CXCR3-negative naive cells, CXCR3-positive naive cells showed more hydrophobic TRB CDR3s.

This CDR3 spans 13 amino acids. Germline lookup yields CDR1 SQVTM and CDR2 ANQGSEA. The authors made the TRB cDNA libraries by 5' RACE using UMI labels. TCRdb processed the 5' RACE reads again and assigns one entry to each CDR3 protein, with no DNA. The clone table shows over 4,000 distinct CDR3 sequences, with the ten largest holding roughly 1.5%. This clonotype is deemed medium-sized by its frequency. Antigen unknown. Material for sequencing was naive CXCR3+ CD8+ T cells from blood. Regarding subset: CD45RO-CCR7+CD27+CD95- naive CD8+ T cells expressing CXCR3 (TNR3+). The receptor's source is a human donor in good health. Some clones in this sample may be carry-over from other donors' samples. This sequence joins TRBV29-1 and TRBJ2-7; TCRdb's D call of TRBD2 is untestable without DNA. The CDR3 here is CSVERRAEDEQYF.